The 27 T cell receptor beta chains listed next were all sequenced from one sample in a study of post-analysis software for immune sequencing data. The antigens for these receptors are not known. The study, taken as a whole, reports: Patients carried 4 or 5 TRBV segments more frequently than controls did, and TRBV5-6, TRBV5-1 and TRBV20-1 were among them.

Unique molecular identifiers tagged the TCR beta cDNA libraries. TCRdb recomputed calls from the PCR reads with MiXCR, one row per CDR3 protein. The table includes a few hundred thousand distinct CDR3 sequences, 36% detected once. The sample taken for sequencing was blood. The receptor source for this set is a girl aged 5 to 17 with multiple sclerosis.

This clonotype was detected many times. The CDR3 DNA follows: TGCAGTGCTAATTCACCCCTCCACTTT. This translates into CSANSPLHF. The V and J genes are TRBV20-1 and TRBJ1-6; no firm D call. The germline V and J ends were trimmed by 4 bases and 8 bases, with 0 bases remaining between them. The CDR3 is made up of 9 amino acids. From germline, CDR1 is DFQATT and CDR2 SNEGSKA (reference sequence).

This clonotype has ten or more counts. The chain uses TRBV6-2 or TRBV6-3 and TRBJ2-1; 14 nucleotides match TRBD2. Germline V gene data show CDR1 as MNHEY and CDR2 as SVGEGT. The trim removed 2 bases at V and 5 bases at J, leaving 2 bases unmatched. The CDR3 runs to 16 residues. CDR3 protein: CASSYPTSGRDNEQFF. Here the CDR3 DNA reads TGTGCCAGCAGTTACCCGACTAGCGGGAGGGACAATGAGCAGTTCTTC.

This clonotype was detected a few times. The chain combines TRBV3-1 with TRBJ2-2; 7 bases fit TRBD1. CDR1 LGHDT and CDR2 YNNKEL come from the germline V gene (reference sequence). V shed 1 base, J shed 5 bases, and the junction held 4 bases outside the gene matches. The CDR3 length is 15 residues. The CDR3 protein is CASSQGDSRTGELFF. CDR3 nucleotide sequence: TGTGCCAGCAGCCAAGGGGACAGTCGGACCGGGGAGCTGTTTTTT.

The chain is built from TRBV20-1 and TRBJ2-1, with TRBD2 matching 7 bases. J lost 5 bases, V lost 4 bases, and 2 bases had no gene match. The germline V gene has CDR1 DFQATT and CDR2 SNEGSKA (reference sequence). The CDR3 covers 12 residues. The CDR3 sequence is CSAKREDNEQFF. DNA of the CDR3: TGCAGTGCTAAACGGGAGGACAATGAGCAGTTCTTC.

V and J are TRBV6-6 and TRBJ2-1; the D gene could be TRBD1 or TRBD2 (5 bases each). The CDR3 spans 16 residues. V was shortened by 0 bases and J by 4 bases, with 13 bases between the two germline ends. In germline, CDR1 is MNHNY, CDR2 SVGAGI (reference sequence). CDR3 sequence: CASSYSIGTEYNEQFF. CDR3 in DNA: TGTGCCAGCAGTTACTCAATAGGGACGGAGTACAATGAGCAGTTCTTC.

The rearrangement uses TRBV5-1 and TRBJ1-4, with unresolved D. Trimming shortened V by 5 bases and J by 8 bases, and 22 bases separated the two germline ends. This CDR3 has 16 residues. Per germline, CDR1 SGHRS and CDR2 YFSETQ. The CDR3 sequence: CASRDGTSNEKEKLFF. The CDR3 nucleotides read TGCGCCAGCAGGGACGGAACCTCGAATGAAAAGGAAAAACTGTTTTTT.

This clonotype was seen ten or more times. J is TRBJ1-1 and V is TRBV20-1; 7 bases align to TRBD1. Germline loops: CDR1 DFQATT, CDR2 SNEGSKA (reference sequence). This CDR3 is 11 amino acids long. The V and J ends lost 8 bases and 7 bases, in that order; junction bases with no gene match: 7. CDR3 region: CSSFRGGEAFF. CDR3 coding DNA: TGCAGTAGTTTCAGGGGGGGTGAAGCTTTCTTT.

This clonotype was detected many times. The chain links TRBV7-8 to TRBJ1-1; TRBD1 is a possible D gene (5 bases). CDR1 is SGHVS, CDR2 FQNEAQ, per germline. V was cut by 4 bases and J by 11 bases, with 17 bases left in between. This CDR3 is 13 amino acids long. CDR3 bases: TGTGCCAGCAGCTCCGGCCGGGGCGTCGAGGCTTTCTTT. Its translation is CASSSGRGVEAFF.

The rearrangement joins TRBV5-1 to TRBJ1-1; D not certain. Germline V gives CDR1 SGHRS, CDR2 YFSETQ. The V gene lost 5 bases and the J gene lost 5 bases, with 16 bases spanning the gap. This CDR3 is built from 14 residues. The DNA of the CDR3 is TGCGCCAGCAGGGTGGAGGGAGGTGCTACTGAAGCTTTCTTT. This encodes CASRVEGGATEAFF.

This clonotype was picked up many times. The chain links TRBV29-1 to TRBJ2-3; no definite D call. The CDR3 loop spans 14 amino acids. The germline V gene has CDR1 SQVTM and CDR2 ANQGSEA. V was cut by 3 bases and J by 0 bases, with 10 bases left in between. CDR3 in amino acids: CSVDASSSTDTQYF. CDR3 bases: TGCAGCGTTGATGCCAGCAGTAGCACAGATACGCAGTATTTT.

In the case of this clonotype: A much larger clone sits a single nucleotide away, making a read error possible. V and J are TRBV7-9 and TRBJ2-1; 12 nucleotides match TRBD2. There are 16 residues in the CDR3. CDR1 and CDR2 from the germline V gene are SEHNR and FQNEAQ (reference sequence). The V gene end was trimmed by 7 bases and the J gene end by 11 bases; junction bases not matched to a gene: 15. CDR3 sequence reads: CASTPASGRAANKQFF. The CDR3 nucleotides are TGTGCCAGCACCCCTGCTAGCGGGAGGGCCGCGAATAAGCAGTTCTTC.

There are many counts of this clonotype. The chain carries TRBV15 and TRBJ1-6, with D perhaps matching TRBD1 (6 bases). V was clipped by 0 bases and J by 7 bases, with 10 bases between them. Per germline, CDR1 LNHNV and CDR2 YYDKDF (reference sequence). This CDR3 contains 15 residues. The CDR3 sequence is CATSRDGRGNSPLHF. For the CDR3, the DNA is TGTGCCACCAGCAGAGATGGCAGGGGAAATTCACCCCTCCACTTT.

The chain recombines TRBV5-1 with TRBJ1-5; possibly TRBD1 for D (5 bases). The CDR3 sequence is 16 residues long. V lost 4 bases to trimming and J lost 2 bases, with 16 bases between them. CDR1 is SGHRS, CDR2 YFSETQ, per germline. Here the CDR3 reads CASSAGGVGGNQPQHF. The CDR3 nucleotides are TGCGCCAGCAGCGCGGGAGGGGTAGGGGGCAATCAGCCCCAGCATTTT.

Notes on this clonotype: At one end the junction does not follow the germline gene, possibly because of a read error. The V and J genes are TRBV18 and TRBJ1-4, with D tentatively TRBD1 (5 bases). The germline CDR1 and CDR2 sequences are KGHSH and LQKENI. CDR3 length: 15 residues. The DNA of the CDR3 is TGTGCCGGCTCACTCGGGGGATCGACTAATGAAAAACTGTTTTTT. Translated, it gives CAGSLGGSTNEKLFF.

This clonotype has just one count. This could be a read error, since a much larger clone is one nucleotide away. The rearrangement uses TRBV12-3 or TRBV12-4 and TRBJ1-2; 9 bases align to TRBD1. The CDR3 extends over 16 amino acids. Losses at the gene ends were 8 bases for V and 4 bases for J; bases not matched to a gene: 14. CDR3: CASFRRQDRGIYGYTF. The CDR3 DNA reads TGTGCCAGCTTTAGACGCCAGGACAGGGGAATCTATGGCTACACCTTC.

This clonotype was seen more than once but under ten times. The rearrangement joins TRBV19 to TRBJ1-2; the D is unclear. Germline V gene data show CDR1 as LNHDA and CDR2 as SQIVND (reference sequence). V lost 3 bases and J 4 bases, leaving 9 bases between the germline ends. This CDR3 has 13 amino acids. The CDR3 DNA sequence: TGTGCCAGTAGTATTGGGGAGGGCTATGGCTACACCTTC. Its protein is CASSIGEGYGYTF.

This clonotype was found many times. The chain recombines TRBV7-2 with TRBJ1-2; 8 bases match TRBD1. Germline CDR1 and CDR2: SGHTA and FQGNSA. Unmatched junction bases numbered 6, after V lost 3 bases and J lost 9 bases. The CDR3 spans 13 residues. The CDR3 coding sequence is TGTGCCAGCAGCTTGCAGGGGGCAGGGAGCTACACCTTC. Amino acid sequence: CASSLQGAGSYTF.

This clonotype has at least ten counts. The chain links TRBV10-3 to TRBJ1-6; D gene unclear. The CDR3 loop spans 13 amino acids. The germline CDR1 and CDR2 sequences are ENHRY and SYGVKD. The ends were cut back, 3 bases at V and 8 bases at J, with 8 bases in the middle. CDR3 protein: CAISDSQDSPLHF. CDR3 DNA: TGTGCCATCAGTGATTCACAAGATTCACCCCTCCACTTT.

The sample holds one count of this clonotype. A much larger clone lies one base from this, so it may be a read error. Without the conserved terminal phenylalanine or tryptophan, this CDR3 likely stems from a read error. The rearrangement uses TRBV27 and TRBJ1-5; 9 nucleotides line up with TRBD1. Germline CDR1 and CDR2: MNHEY and SMNVEV (reference sequence). This CDR3 is built from 14 residues. J gave up 1 base and V 9 bases, and 4 bases lay outside the gene matches. CDR3 residues: CASGTGNSNQPQHV. In DNA form, the CDR3 reads TGTGCCAGTGGGACAGGGAACAGCAATCAGCCCCAGCATGTT.

There are many counts of this clonotype. The chain employs TRBV20-1 and TRBJ2-1, with 10 bases matching TRBD2. CDR1 and CDR2 from the germline V gene are DFQATT and SNEGSKA (reference sequence). The length of the CDR3 is 17 residues. The ends lost 4 bases at V and 0 bases at J; junction bases unmatched: 9. CDR3 DNA sequence: TGCAGTGCTATTCTAGCGGGAGTTACGCGCTCCTACAATGAGCAGTTCTTC. This sequence encodes CSAILAGVTRSYNEQFF.

The table lists this clonotype with a few counts. A clone one base away is much larger, so this may be a read error. The V gene is TRBV20-1, the J gene TRBJ2-1; unclear D gene. Germline V gives CDR1 DFQATT, CDR2 SNEGSKA (reference sequence). The CDR3 totals 14 residues. Here the CDR3 DNA reads TGCAGTGCCCCCGCTTTTCGGGCAGGCAATGAGCGGTTCTTC. The encoded protein is CSAPAFRAGNERFF.

This clonotype appeared many times. This chain links TRBV4-1 with TRBJ2-3, with 9 bases lining up with TRBD2. CDR3 length equals 15 residues. Germline V lookup: CDR1 MGHRA, CDR2 YSYEKL. The J segment lost 2 bases and the V segment lost 2 bases, leaving 2 bases of the junction unmatched. This CDR3 reads CASSQLAGNTDTQYF. CDR3 bases: TGCGCCAGCAGCCAACTAGCGGGAAACACAGATACGCAGTATTTT.

The chain carries TRBV20-1 and TRBJ2-1; 7 bases map to TRBD1. Germline CDR1 reads DFQATT; CDR2 reads SNEGSKA (reference sequence). After removal of 5 bases from V and 7 bases from J, the junction contained 11 bases not matched to a gene. CDR3 length: 14 residues. The CDR3 DNA follows: TGCAGTGCTGCCTACGGGACAGCCTTGAATGAGCAGTTCTTC. Encoded protein: CSAAYGTALNEQFF.

CDR3 coding DNA: TGTGCCACCAGCCGGGACAGTATATACGAGCAGTACTTC. Translated: CATSRDSIYEQYF. J is TRBJ2-7 and V is TRBV24-1; 7 positions match TRBD1. V gave up 7 bases and J gave up 4 bases; unmatched junction bases: 6. Germline values: CDR1 KGHDR, CDR2 SFDVKD. The CDR3 contains 13 residues.

This clonotype was counted at least ten times. This rearrangement joins TRBV25-1 to TRBJ2-3, with TRBD1 matching over 9 bases. This CDR3 has 13 amino acids. Germline V gene data show CDR1 as MGHDK and CDR2 as SYGVNS. V gave up 5 bases and J gave up 10 bases; unmatched junction bases: 7. The CDR3 loop reads CASSRGQGVSQYF. The CDR3 DNA reads as TGTGCCAGCAGTAGGGGACAGGGCGTCTCGCAGTATTTT.

In the case of this clonotype: A read error may be the cause here, since a much bigger clone is one base away. This chain links TRBV5-1 with TRBJ2-6, with 10 bases lining up with TRBD2. Germline V gene data show CDR1 as SGHRS and CDR2 as YFSETQ. This CDR3 is built from 19 residues. The CDR3 region has the DNA TGCGCCAGCAGGGGCCTAGCGGGGGCCCTTACCTCTGGGGCCAACGTCCGGACTTTC. Amino acids: CASRGLAGALTSGANVRTF.

This clonotype was recorded a few times. This may stem from a read error, because a much larger clone lies one nucleotide away. This chain uses TRBV5-1 with TRBJ2-3; 11 bases fit TRBD1. This CDR3 region has 16 residues. Per germline, CDR1 SGHRS and CDR2 YFSETQ. The CDR3 reads CAGSLARTGGADTQYF. CDR3 bases: TGCGCCGGCAGCTTGGCCCGGACAGGGGGCGCAGATACGCAGTATTTT. The complete variable domain, with remaining parts taken from reference TRBV5-1 and TRBJ2-3, reads KAGVTQTPRYLIKTRGQQVTLSCSPISGHRSVSWYQQTPGQGLQFLFEYFSETQRNKGNFPGRFSGRQFSNSRSEMNVSTLELGDSALYLCAGSLARTGGADTQYFGPGTRLTVL.